Reported below is one T cell receptor beta chain. Its specificity is unknown. V dropped 4 bases and J dropped 13 bases, with 16 bases sitting between them. The germline CDR1 and CDR2 sequences are SEHNR and FQNEAQ (reference sequence). The CDR3 is 12 amino acids. These data are taken from a study of CD8+ T cells in alopecia areata. Patients with alopecia areata provided lesional scalp punch biopsies as well as peripheral blood. Following RNA extraction, reverse transcription yielded cDNA that acted as the sequencing template. Clones were read by immunoSEQ multiplex PCR, and TCRdb kept only the in-frame ones, dropping some. This table has more than 11,000 clones, roughly 55% appearing once. Overall study findings and caveats: TCR sharing was clearer in mice than between patients, perhaps partly owing to patient HLA diversity.

This clonotype was obtained from a human donor with alopecia areata. This chain links TRBV7-9 with TRBJ1-2; D is uncertain. This specimen was skin, taken at week 0. CDR3 sequence reads: CASSSGRVITTF. DNA of the CDR3: TGTGCCAGCAGCTCGGGCCGAGTTATTACCACCTTC.